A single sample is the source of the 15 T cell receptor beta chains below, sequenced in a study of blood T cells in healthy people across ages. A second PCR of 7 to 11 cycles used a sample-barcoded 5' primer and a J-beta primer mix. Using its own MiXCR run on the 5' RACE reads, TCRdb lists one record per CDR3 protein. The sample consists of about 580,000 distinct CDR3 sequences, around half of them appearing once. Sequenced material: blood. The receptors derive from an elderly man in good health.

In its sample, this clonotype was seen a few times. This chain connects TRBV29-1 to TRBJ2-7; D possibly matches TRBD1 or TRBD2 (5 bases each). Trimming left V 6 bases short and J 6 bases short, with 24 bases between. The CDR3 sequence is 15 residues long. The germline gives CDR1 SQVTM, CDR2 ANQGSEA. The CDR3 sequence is CSVTNIEGRDGEQYF. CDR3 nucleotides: TGCAGCGTCACTAATATCGAGGGTAGGGACGGCGAGCAGTACTTC.

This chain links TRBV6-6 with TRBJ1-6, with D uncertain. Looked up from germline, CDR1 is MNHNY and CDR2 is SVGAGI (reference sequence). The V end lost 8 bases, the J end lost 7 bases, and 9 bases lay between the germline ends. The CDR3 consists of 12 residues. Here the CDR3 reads CASGPENSPLHF. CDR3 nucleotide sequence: TGTGCCAGCGGCCCGGAGAATTCACCCCTCCACTTT.

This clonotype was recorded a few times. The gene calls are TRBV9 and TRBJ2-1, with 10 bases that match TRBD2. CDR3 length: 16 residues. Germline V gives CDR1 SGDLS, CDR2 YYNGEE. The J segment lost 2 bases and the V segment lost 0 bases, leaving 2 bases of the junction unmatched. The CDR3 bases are TGTGCCAGCAGCGTAGCACTAGCGGGAACCTACAATGAGCAGTTCTTC. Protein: CASSVALAGTYNEQFF. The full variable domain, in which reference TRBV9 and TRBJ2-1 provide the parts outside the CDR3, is DSGVTQTPKHLITATGQRVTLRCSPRSGDLSVYWYQQSLDQGLQFLIQYYNGEERAKGNILERFSAQQFPDLHSELNLSSLELGDSALYFCASSVALAGTYNEQFFGPGTRLTVL.

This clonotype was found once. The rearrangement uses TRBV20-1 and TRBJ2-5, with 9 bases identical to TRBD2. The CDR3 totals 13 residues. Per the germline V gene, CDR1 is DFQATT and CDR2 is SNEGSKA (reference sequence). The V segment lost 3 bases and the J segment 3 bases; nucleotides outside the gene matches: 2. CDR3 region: CSASRTSEETQYF. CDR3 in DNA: TGCAGTGCTAGTAGGACTAGCGAAGAGACCCAGTACTTC.

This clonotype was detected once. The DNA for the CDR3 is TGTGCCAGCAGCGCAAGGGGTGTACTAGCGCTTAATGAGCAGTTCTTC. This sequence encodes CASSARGVLALNEQFF. This chain joins TRBV7-8 and TRBJ2-1; TRBD2 matches 7 bases. Germline V CDR1 and CDR2: SGHVS, FQNEAQ. Trimming took 5 bases from V and 7 from J; bases not matched to a gene: 14. The CDR3 length is 16 residues.

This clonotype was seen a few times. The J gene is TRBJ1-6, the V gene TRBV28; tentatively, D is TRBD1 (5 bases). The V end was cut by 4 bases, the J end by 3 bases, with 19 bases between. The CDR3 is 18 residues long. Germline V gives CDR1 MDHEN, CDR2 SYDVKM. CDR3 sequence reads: CASSSARDQHIYNSPLHF. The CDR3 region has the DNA TGTGCCAGCAGTTCCGCCCGGGACCAACATATCTATAATTCACCCCTCCACTTT.

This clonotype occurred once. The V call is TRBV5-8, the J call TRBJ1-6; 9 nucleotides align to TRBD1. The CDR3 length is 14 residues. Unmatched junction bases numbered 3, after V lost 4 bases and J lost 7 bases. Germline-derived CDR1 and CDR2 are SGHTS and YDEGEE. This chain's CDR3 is CASSGTGFNSPLHF. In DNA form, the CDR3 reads TGTGCCAGCAGCGGGACAGGGTTCAATTCACCCCTCCACTTT.

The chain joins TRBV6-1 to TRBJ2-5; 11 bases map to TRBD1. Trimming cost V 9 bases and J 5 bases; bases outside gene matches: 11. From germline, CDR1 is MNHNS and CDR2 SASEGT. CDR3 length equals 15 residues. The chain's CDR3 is CASDRTGGVGETQYF. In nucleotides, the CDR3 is TGTGCCAGTGACCGGACAGGGGGCGTCGGGGAGACCCAGTACTTC.

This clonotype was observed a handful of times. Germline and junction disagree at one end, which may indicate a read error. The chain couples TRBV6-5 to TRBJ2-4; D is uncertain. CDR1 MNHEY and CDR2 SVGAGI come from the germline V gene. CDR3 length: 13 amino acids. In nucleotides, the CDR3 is TGTGCCAGCAGTGACTCGCCCGACGGCATTCAGTACTTC. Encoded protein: CASSDSPDGIQYF.

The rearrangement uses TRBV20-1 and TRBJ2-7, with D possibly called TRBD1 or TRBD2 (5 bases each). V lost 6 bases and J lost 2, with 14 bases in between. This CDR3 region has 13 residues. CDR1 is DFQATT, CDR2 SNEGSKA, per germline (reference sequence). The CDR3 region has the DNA TGCAGTGCGCTCCGGGACCCTGCCTACGAGCAGTACTTC. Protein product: CSALRDPAYEQYF.

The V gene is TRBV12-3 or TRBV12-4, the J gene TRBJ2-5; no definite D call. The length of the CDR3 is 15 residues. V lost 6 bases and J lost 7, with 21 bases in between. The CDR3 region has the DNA TGTGCCAGCAGGGCCTCAAAGAATCAAGATCGGACCCAGTACTTC. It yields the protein CASRASKNQDRTQYF.

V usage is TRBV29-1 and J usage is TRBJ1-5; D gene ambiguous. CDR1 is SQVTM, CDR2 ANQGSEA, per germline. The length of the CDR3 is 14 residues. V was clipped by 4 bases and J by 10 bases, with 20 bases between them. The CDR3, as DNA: TGCAGCGTTGCCCTAACCTCGAAGGATGGCCCCCAGCATTTT. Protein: CSVALTSKDGPQHF.

CDR3 loop: CASSLEDRVWETQYF. CDR3 DNA: TGCGCCAGCAGCTTGGAGGACAGGGTATGGGAGACCCAGTACTTC. V usage is TRBV5-1 and J usage is TRBJ2-5, with TRBD1 matching over 8 bases. V shed 0 bases, J shed 5 bases, and the junction held 6 bases outside the gene matches. In germline, CDR1 is SGHRS, CDR2 YFSETQ. CDR3 size: 15 residues.

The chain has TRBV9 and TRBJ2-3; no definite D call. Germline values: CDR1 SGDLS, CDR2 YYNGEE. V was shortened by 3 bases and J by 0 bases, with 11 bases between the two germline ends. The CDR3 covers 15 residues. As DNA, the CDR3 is TGTGCCAGCAGCGGGGCCATCCTTAGCACAGATACGCAGTATTTT. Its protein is CASSGAILSTDTQYF.

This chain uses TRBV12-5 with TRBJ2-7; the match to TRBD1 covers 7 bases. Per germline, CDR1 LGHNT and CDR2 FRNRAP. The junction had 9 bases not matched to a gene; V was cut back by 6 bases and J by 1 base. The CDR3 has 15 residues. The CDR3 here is CASGSWDSSSYEQYF. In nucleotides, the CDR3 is TGTGCTAGTGGCTCATGGGACAGTTCTTCCTACGAGCAGTACTTC.